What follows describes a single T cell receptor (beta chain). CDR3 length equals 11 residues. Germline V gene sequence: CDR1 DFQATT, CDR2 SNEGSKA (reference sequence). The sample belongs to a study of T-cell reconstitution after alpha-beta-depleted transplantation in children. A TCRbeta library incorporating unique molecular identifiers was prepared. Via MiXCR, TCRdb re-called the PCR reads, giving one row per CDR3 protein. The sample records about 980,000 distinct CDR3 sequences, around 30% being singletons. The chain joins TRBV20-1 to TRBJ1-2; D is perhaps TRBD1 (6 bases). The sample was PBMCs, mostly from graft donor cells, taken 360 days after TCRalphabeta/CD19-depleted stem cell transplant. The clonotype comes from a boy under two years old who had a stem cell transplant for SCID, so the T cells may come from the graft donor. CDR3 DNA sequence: TGCTCCTCGCCCAGGGGAAATGGCTACACCTTC. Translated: CSSPRGNGYTF.